These T cell receptor beta chains were read from a single sample in a study of T cells expressing NK-cell markers. TCRdb processed the 5' RACE reads again and assigns one entry to each CDR3 protein, with no DNA. In total, the table holds about 260,000 distinct CDR3 sequences. The source material was blood T cells: a sorted CD56 or NKG2C T cell subset, CD4+ or CD8+ T cells, or bulk PBMC T cells (not recorded which). The receptors were gathered from a woman between 18 and 70 years old in good health. The CDR3 runs from the conserved cysteine through the conserved F or W.

j_call	v_call	cdr3_aa
TRBJ2-1	TRBV4-1	CASSQGPGLAGDNEQFF
TRBJ1-2	TRBV6-1	CASSRLGGSGYTF
TRBJ1-6	TRBV7-2	CASSQLGATGPPLHF
TRBJ1-1	TRBV5-6	CASSLTTSYTEAFF
TRBJ2-1	TRBV20-1	CSARGVGRPINEQFF
TRBJ2-2	TRBV20-1	CSAKDRAGGELFF
TRBJ2-7	TRBV24-1	CATSEAGTGVYEQYF
TRBJ2-5	TRBV28	CASRGFQETQYF
TRBJ2-1	TRBV12-3/TRBV12-4	CASSFVLAGQTYNEQFF
TRBJ1-4	TRBV12-3/TRBV12-4	CASSFGRVVNLSEKLFF
TRBJ1-2	TRBV20-1	CSARDSTRSNYGYTF
TRBJ1-5	TRBV29-1	CSVGTGGRQPQHF
TRBJ2-1	TRBV29-1	CSAVGGASRGYYNEQFF
TRBJ2-4	TRBV7-6	CASSLGTLGDIQYF
TRBJ1-1	TRBV6-6	CASATQGSPEAFF
TRBJ1-4	TRBV5-1	CASSPGGTDEKLFF
TRBJ1-5	TRBV20-1	CSARAGYNQPQHF
TRBJ2-3	TRBV2	CASITRARTDTQYF
TRBJ1-1	TRBV20-1	CSARAGPQGTEAFF
TRBJ2-7	TRBV6-5	CASSYSTGGSDEQYF
TRBJ2-1	TRBV14	CASSQEGGYSGYNEQFF
TRBJ2-7	TRBV4-3	CASSQGQHYEQYF
TRBJ2-3	TRBV9	CASSGRVYDTQYF
TRBJ1-6	TRBV5-1	CASSLAPGQGTSSYNSPLHF
TRBJ1-5	TRBV12-3/TRBV12-4	CASSPRGARPQHF
TRBJ2-2	TRBV7-2	CASSPVRRANTGELFF
TRBJ1-2	TRBV5-6	CASSAWTAGVGGYTF
TRBJ2-5	TRBV11-3	CASSGGQGEEETQYF
TRBJ1-4	TRBV4-1	CASSQDRANEKLFF
TRBJ2-3	TRBV5-5	CASSTGGFSTDTQYF
TRBJ2-3	TRBV6-5	CASSSTSWWSQYF
TRBJ1-2	TRBV29-1	CSVEGQGGGYTF
TRBJ1-5	TRBV7-2	CASSLNKNGNQPQHF
TRBJ2-5	TRBV5-1	CASSLDTGEETQYF
TRBJ1-2	TRBV6-2/TRBV6-3	CASSYPTGDYGYTF
TRBJ2-5	TRBV4-3	CASSQEPNVGSETQYF
TRBJ2-1	TRBV9	CASSVEGTSGRNEQFF
TRBJ2-3	TRBV20-1	CSARDRGGSDTQYF
TRBJ2-1	TRBV18	CASSPGVTDEQFF
TRBJ2-5	TRBV7-2	CASSFLTSGETQYF
TRBJ2-3	TRBV10-3	CAISEALDFGDTQYF
TRBJ1-5	TRBV6-1	CASTEKGFYQPQHF
TRBJ2-5	TRBV5-1	CASSLVSGLAGVETQYF
TRBJ2-5	TRBV30	CAWSTGSRVNAETQYF
TRBJ2-6	TRBV6-5	CASSYSNQGSPSGANVLTF
TRBJ1-1	TRBV11-2	CASSLPWNTEAFF